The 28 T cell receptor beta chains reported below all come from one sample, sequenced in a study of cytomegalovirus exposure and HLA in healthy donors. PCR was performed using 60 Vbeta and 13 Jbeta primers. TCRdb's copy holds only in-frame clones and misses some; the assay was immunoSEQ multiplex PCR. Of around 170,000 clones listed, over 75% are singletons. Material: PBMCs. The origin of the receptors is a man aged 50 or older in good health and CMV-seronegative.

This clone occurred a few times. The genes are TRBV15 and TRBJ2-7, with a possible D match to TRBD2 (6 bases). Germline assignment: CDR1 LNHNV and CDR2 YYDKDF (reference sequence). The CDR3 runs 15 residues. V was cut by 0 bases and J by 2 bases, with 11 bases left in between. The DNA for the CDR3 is TGTGCCACCAGCAGAGAGGGAGGCCTCCCCTACGAGCAGTACTTC. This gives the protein CATSREGGLPYEQYF.

CDR3 in amino acids: CASSLRPAIAQYF. The CDR3 nucleotides read TGCGCCAGCAGTCTTCGCCCCGCGATAGCGCAGTATTTT. The rearrangement links TRBV23-1 to TRBJ2-3; D is undetermined. TRBV23-1 is recorded as an ORF, its role being uncertain. CDR3 length equals 13 residues. Deletions cut 4 bases from V and 10 bases from J, with 15 bases between.

The chain's CDR3 is CAWSRGGNYGYTF. The CDR3 DNA follows: TGTGCCTGGAGTAGGGGGGGAAACTATGGCTACACCTTC. The chain is built from TRBV30 and TRBJ1-2; maybe TRBD1 (6 bases). The CDR3 runs 13 residues. Trimming removed 2 bases at V and 2 bases at J, with 9 bases between. CDR1 is GTSNPN, CDR2 SVGIG, per germline (reference sequence).

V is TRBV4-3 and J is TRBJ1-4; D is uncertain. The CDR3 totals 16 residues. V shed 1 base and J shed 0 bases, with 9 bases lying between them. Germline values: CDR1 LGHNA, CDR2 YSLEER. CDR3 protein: CASSQGTETTNEKLFF. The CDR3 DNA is TGCGCCAGCAGCCAAGGTACAGAGACAACTAATGAAAAACTGTTTTTT.

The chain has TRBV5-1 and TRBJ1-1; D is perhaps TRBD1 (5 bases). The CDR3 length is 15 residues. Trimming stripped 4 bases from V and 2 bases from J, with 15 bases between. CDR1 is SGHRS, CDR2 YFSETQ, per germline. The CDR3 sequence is CASSPSGTLNTEAFF. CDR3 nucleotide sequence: TGCGCCAGCAGCCCCTCCGGGACTCTAAACACTGAAGCTTTCTTT.

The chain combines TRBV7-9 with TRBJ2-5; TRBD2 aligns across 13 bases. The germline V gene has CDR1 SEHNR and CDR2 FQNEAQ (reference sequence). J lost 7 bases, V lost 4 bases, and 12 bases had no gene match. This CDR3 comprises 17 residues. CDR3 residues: CASSSGMGLAGTGTQYF. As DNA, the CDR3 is TGTGCCAGCAGCTCAGGAATGGGACTAGCGGGGACGGGGACCCAGTACTTC.

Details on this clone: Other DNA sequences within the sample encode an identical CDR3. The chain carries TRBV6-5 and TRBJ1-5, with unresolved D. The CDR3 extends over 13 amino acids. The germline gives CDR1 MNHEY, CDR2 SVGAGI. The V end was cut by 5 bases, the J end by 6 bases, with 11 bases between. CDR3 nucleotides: TGTGCCAGCAGTCGGACGGGAGGTCAGCCCCAGCATTTT. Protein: CASSRTGGQPQHF.

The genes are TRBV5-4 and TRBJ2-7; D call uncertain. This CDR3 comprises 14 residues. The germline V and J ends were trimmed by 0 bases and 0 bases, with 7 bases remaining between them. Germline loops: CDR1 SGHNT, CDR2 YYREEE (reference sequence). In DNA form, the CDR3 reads TGTGCCAGCAGCTTGGACGCGGACTCCTACGAGCAGTACTTC. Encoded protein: CASSLDADSYEQYF.

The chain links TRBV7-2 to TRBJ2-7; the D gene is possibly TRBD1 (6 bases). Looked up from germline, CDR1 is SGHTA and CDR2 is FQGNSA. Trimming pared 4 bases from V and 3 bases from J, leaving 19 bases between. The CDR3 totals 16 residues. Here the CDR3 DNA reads TGTGCCAGCAGCTGGGAGCCGGGACACGAAGACTACGAGCAGTACTTC. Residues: CASSWEPGHEDYEQYF.

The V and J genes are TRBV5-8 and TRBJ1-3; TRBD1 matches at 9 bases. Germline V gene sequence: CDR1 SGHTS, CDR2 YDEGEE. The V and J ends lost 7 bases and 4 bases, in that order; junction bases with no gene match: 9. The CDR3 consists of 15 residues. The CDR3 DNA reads TGTGCCAGCGATCCGGACAGGGGAAAGGGAAACACCATATATTTT. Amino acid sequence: CASDPDRGKGNTIYF.

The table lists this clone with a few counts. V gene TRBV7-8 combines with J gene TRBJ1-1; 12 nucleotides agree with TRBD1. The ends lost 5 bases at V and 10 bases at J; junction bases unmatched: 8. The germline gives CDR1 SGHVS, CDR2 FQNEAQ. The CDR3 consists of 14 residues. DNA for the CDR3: TGTGCCAGCAGCGTTGGGACAGGGGGCGTGGGAGCTTTCTTT. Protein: CASSVGTGGVGAFF.

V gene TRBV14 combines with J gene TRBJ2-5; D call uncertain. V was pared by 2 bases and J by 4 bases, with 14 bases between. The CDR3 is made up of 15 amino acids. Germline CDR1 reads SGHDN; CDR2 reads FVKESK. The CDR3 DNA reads TGTGCCAGCAGCCAAACCGGTCTGAAACGAGAGACCCAGTACTTC. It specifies CASSQTGLKRETQYF. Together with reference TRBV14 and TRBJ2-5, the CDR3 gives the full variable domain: EAGVTQFPSHSVIEKGQTVTLRCDPISGHDNLYWYRRVMGKEIKFLLHFVKESKQDESGMPNNRFLAERTGGTYSTLKVQPAELEDSGVYFCASSQTGLKRETQYFGPGTRLLVL.

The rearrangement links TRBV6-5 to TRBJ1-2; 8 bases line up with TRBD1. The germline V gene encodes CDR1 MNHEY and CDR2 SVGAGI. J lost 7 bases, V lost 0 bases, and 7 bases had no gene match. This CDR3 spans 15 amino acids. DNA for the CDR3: TGTGCCAGCAGTTACTCATCAGGGGGCGCGAGTGGCTACACCTTC. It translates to CASSYSSGGASGYTF.

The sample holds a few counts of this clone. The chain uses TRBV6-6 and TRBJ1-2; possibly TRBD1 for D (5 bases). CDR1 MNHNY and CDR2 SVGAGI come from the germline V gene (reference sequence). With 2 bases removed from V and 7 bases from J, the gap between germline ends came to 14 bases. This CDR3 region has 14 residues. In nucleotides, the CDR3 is TGTGCCAGCAGTTACGGCACCCAGGGAGGTGGCTACACCTTC. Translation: CASSYGTQGGGYTF.

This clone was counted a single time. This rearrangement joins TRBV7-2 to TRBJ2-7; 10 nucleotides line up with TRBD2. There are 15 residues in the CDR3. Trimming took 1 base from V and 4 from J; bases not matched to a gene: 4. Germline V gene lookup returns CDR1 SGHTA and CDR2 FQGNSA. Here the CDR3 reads CASSLGGTSVYEQYF. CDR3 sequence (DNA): TGTGCCAGCAGCTTAGGTGGGACTAGCGTATACGAGCAGTACTTC.

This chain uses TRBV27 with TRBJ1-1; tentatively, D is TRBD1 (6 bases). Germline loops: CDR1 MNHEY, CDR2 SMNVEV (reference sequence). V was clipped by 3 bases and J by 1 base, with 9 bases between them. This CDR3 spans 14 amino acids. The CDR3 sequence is CASSFQGSNTEAFF. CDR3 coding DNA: TGTGCCAGCAGTTTTCAGGGGTCGAACACTGAAGCTTTCTTT.

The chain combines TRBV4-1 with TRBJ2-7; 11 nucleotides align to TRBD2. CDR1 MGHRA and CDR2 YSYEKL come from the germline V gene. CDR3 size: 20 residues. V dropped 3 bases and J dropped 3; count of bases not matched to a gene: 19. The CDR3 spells CASSHAQRAGLAGGYYEQYF. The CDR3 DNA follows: TGCGCCAGCAGCCACGCCCAAAGAGCGGGTCTAGCGGGGGGATACTACGAGCAGTACTTC.

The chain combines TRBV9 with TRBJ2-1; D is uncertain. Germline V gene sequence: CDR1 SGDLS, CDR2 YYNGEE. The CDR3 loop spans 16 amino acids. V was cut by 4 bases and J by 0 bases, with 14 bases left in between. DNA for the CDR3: TGTGCCAGCAGCAAAGTCCTGTTCAGCTCCTACAATGAGCAGTTCTTC. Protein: CASSKVLFSSYNEQFF. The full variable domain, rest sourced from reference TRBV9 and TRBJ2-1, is DSGVTQTPKHLITATGQRVTLRCSPRSGDLSVYWYQQSLDQGLQFLIQYYNGEERAKGNILERFSAQQFPDLHSELNLSSLELGDSALYFCASSKVLFSSYNEQFFGPGTRLTVL.

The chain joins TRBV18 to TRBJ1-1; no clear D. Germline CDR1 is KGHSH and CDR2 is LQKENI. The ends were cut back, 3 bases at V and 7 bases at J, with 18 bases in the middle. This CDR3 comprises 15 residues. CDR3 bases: TGTGCCAGCTCACCGGCAGCGAGCCGTTATGGTGAAGCTTTCTTT. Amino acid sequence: CASSPAASRYGEAFF.

The CDR3 protein is CASIGGSPSEQYF. In nucleotides, the CDR3 is TGTGCCAGCATCGGGGGTTCTCCCTCCGAGCAGTACTTC. This chain uses TRBV2 with TRBJ2-7; TRBD2 might be the D (6 bases). CDR1 is SNHLY, CDR2 FYNNEI, per germline. The CDR3 contains 13 residues. Trimming removed 7 bases from V and 6 bases from J, with 16 bases in between. The full variable domain, with the rest looked up from reference TRBV2 and TRBJ2-7, is EPEVTQTPSHQVTQMGQEVILRCVPISNHLYFYWYRQILGQKVEFLVSFYNNEISEKSEIFDDQFSVERPDGSNFTLKIRSTKLEDSAMYFCASIGGSPSEQYFGPGTRLTVT.

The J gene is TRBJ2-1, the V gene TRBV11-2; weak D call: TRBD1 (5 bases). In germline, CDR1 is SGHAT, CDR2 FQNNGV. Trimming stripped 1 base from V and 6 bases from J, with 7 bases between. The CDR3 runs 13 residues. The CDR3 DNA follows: TGTGCCAGCAGCTTAGCCAGGGTCAATGAGCAGTTCTTC. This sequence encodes CASSLARVNEQFF.

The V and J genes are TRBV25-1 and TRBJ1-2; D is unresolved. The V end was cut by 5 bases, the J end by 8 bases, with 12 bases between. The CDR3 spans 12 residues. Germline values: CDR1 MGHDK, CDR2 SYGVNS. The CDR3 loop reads CASSLYFGGYTF. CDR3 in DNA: TGTGCCAGCAGTTTATATTTCGGGGGCTACACCTTC.

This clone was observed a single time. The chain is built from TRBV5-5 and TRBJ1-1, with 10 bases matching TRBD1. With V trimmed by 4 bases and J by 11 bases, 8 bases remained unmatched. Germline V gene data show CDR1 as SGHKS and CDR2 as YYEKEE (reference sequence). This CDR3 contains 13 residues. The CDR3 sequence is CASSGIGTGDAFF. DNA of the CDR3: TGTGCCAGCAGCGGGATCGGGACAGGGGATGCTTTCTTT. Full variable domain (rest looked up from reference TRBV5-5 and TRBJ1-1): DAGVTQSPTHLIKTRGQQVTLRCSPISGHKSVSWYQQVLGQGPQFIFQYYEKEERGRGNFPDRFSARQFPNYSSELNVNALLLGDSALYLCASSGIGTGDAFFGQGTRLTVV.

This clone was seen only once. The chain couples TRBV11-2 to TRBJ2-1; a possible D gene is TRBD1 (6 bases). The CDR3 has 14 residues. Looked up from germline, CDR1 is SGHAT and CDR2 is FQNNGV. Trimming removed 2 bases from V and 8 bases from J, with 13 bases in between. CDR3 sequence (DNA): TGTGCCAGCAGCTTATGGCAGGGGTGGTATGAGCAGTTCTTC. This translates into CASSLWQGWYEQFF.

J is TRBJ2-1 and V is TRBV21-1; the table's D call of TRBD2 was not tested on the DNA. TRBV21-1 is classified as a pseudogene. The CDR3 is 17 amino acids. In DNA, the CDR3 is TGTGCCAGCAGCAGAACGGGACTAGCGGGGGGCAACAATGAGCAGTTCTTC. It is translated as CASSRTGLAGGNNEQFF.

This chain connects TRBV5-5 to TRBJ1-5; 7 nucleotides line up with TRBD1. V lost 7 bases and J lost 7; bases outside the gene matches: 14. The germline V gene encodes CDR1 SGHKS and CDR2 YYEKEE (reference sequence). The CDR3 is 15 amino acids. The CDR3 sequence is CASGTLGTEGQPQHF. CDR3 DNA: TGTGCCAGCGGGACCCTGGGGACAGAAGGACAGCCCCAGCATTTT. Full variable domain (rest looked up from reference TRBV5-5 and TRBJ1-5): DAGVTQSPTHLIKTRGQQVTLRCSPISGHKSVSWYQQVLGQGPQFIFQYYEKEERGRGNFPDRFSARQFPNYSSELNVNALLLGDSALYLCASGTLGTEGQPQHFGDGTRLSIL.

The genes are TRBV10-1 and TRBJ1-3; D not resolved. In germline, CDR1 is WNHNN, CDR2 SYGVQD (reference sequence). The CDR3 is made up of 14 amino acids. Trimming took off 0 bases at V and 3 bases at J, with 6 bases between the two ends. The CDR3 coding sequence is TGCGCCAGCAGTGAGTCCGGGAGTGGAAACACCATATATTTT. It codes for CASSESGSGNTIYF.

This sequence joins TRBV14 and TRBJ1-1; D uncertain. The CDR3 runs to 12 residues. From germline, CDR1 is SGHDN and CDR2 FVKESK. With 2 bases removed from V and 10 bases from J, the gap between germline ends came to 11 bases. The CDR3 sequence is CASSQNEVGAFF. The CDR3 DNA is TGTGCCAGCAGCCAAAATGAAGTCGGAGCTTTCTTT.